This record covers a single TCR beta chain. Its antigen has not been determined. Nothing much larger sits one base from this clone, and base qualities are not available. This entry is derived from a study of blood T cell repertoires in COVID-19 (dated by TCRdb to between 2020 and 2021). For the wider study: Collaborator samples came from the United States, Italy and Spain and covered acute and convalescent phases of COVID-19. Samples came from the ongoing ImmuneRACE study (first 160 participants) plus 1,254 subjects from 6 global collaborators. Where HLA class I and class II types were available, the types were taken from metadata supplied by the sample provider, not from assay-based typing. The repertoires were released in a freely available public database intended as a resource for research on the immune response to SARS-CoV-2. Nearly every sample came with metadata listing a de-identified subject ID, COVID-19 status, age in years and sex. Deeply sampled blood TCRbeta repertoires from subjects exposed to, actively infected with, or recovered from COVID-19 were included in the dataset. The material from the prospective study consisted of cDNA or gDNA derived from T cells, B-cell-depleted T cells, or PBMCs. Study-level results and caveats: How much clinical and demographic metadata was included differed by source and by participant, and the metadata was provided uncurated.

Collaborating institutions collected whole blood in K2EDTA tubes following their own protocols. For TCRbeta analysis, collaborator samples were shipped as frozen whole blood, as isolated PBMCs, or as DNA extracted from either sample type. CDR1 and CDR2 are read off the germline V gene as SGHVS and FNYEAQ. The CDR3 sequence holds 17 residues, the cysteine and phenylalanine included. CDR3 DNA only is kept here, 51 bases in frame from base 1. From V the trimming removes 1 base and from J it removes 4 bases, while the gene matches leave 5 bases of the junction unaccounted for. TCRbeta CDR3 regions were amplified from genomic DNA using the immunoSEQ Assay, a bias-controlled multiplex PCR. The published analysis was carried out like this. The number of nucleated cells in each sample was estimated by amplification of reference gene primers within the assay. To quantify the absolute abundance of each unique TCRbeta CDR3 rearrangement, sequence reads were collapsed and filtered. For each sample, productive Simpson clonality was calculated as the square root of Simpson's diversity index over productive rearrangements. Here the immuneACCESS table is served through TCRdb, limited to in-frame sequences with V and J called. Missing clones are a known gap in these copies; in checked studies unresolved V genes cover under half, and the rest lacks a known reason. The V and J calls and clone size come from that table; D and trimming were worked out from the DNA. The sample data list tens of thousands of clones, and approximately 91% of these were observed just once. The top ten clones comprise roughly 8.4% of the sample.

The sequence links TRBV7-6 to TRBJ2-5, and TRBD2 matches 14 of the central bases. The sequencing sample was made of peripheral blood. This clonotype was sampled from a man in his 60s with active COVID-19. The sequenced DNA is TGTGCCAGCAGCTTAGTGGGGGGACTAGCGGGAGTAGAGACCCAGTACTTC. It specifies CASSLVGGLAGVETQYF.